This TCR beta chain was retrieved from a study of early T cells in non-severe SARS-CoV-2 infection. Background on the study: Alpha and beta chains were unpaired, from unsorted whole-blood bulk RNA.

In the library, individual cDNA molecules carried attached unique molecular identifiers. In TCRdb, the 5' RACE reads were re-called with MiXCR into one record per CDR3 protein. The sample has about 11,000 distinct CDR3 sequences, around 5% seen once. In its sample, this clonotype was seen many times. Sequencing was carried out using whole blood. This clonotype was sampled from an adult who was a healthcare worker with PCR-confirmed SARS-CoV-2 infection or an uninfected control (not recorded which).

CDR3 residues: CASSDLGQENTEAFF. CDR3 in DNA: TGTGCCAGCAGTGACCTGGGACAGGAAAACACTGAAGCTTTCTTT. J is TRBJ1-1 and V is TRBV6-6; 8 positions agree with TRBD1. The ends lost 5 bases at V and 2 bases at J; junction bases unmatched: 7. CDR1 MNHNY and CDR2 SVGAGI come from the germline V gene (reference sequence). CDR3 length: 15 residues.